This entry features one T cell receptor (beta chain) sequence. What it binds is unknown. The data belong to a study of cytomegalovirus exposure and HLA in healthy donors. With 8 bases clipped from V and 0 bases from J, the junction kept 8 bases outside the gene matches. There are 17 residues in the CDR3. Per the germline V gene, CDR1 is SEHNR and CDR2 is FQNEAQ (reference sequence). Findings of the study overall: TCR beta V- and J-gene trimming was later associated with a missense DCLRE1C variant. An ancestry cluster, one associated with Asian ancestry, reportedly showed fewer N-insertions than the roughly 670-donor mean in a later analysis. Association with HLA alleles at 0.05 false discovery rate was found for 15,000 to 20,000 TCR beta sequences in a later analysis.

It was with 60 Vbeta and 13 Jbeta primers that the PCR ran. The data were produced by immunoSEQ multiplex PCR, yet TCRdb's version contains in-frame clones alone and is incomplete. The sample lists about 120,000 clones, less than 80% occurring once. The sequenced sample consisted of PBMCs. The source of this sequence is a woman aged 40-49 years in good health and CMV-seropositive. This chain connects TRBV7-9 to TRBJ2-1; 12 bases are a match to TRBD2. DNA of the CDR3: TGTGCCAGCCCGGTGACTAGCGGGGGTATCTCCTACAATGAGCAGTTCTTC. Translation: CASPVTSGGISYNEQFF. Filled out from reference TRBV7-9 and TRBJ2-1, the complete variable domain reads DTGVSQNPRHKITKRGQNVTFRCDPISEHNRLYWYRQTLGQGPEFLTYFQNEAQLEKSRLLSDRFSAERPKGSFSTLEIQRTEQGDSAMYLCASPVTSGGISYNEQFFGPGTRLTVL.